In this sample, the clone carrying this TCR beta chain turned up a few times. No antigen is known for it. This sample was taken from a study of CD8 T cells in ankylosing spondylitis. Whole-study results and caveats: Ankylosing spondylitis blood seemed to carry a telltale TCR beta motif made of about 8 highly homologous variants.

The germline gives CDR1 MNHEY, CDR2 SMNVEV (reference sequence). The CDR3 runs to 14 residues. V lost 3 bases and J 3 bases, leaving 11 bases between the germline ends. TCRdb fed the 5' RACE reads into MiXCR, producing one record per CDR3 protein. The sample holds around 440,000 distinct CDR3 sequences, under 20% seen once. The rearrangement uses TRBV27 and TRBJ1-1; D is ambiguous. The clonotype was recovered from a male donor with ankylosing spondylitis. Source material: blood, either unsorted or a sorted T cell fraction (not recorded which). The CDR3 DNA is TGTGCCAGCAGTTTCGAGATGAGGGACACTGAAGCTTTCTTT. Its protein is CASSFEMRDTEAFF.